The 18 T cell receptor beta chains below were found in one sample sequenced in a study of blood T cell repertoires in COVID-19. Measured with immunoSEQ multiplex PCR; TCRdb has only the in-frame clones, and not every one. The data contain about 52,000 clones, 75% to 90% of them singletons. Sequencing was done on a sample of peripheral blood. The origin of the receptors is a human donor in a cohort sampled during active COVID-19.

The rearrangement joins TRBV6-5 to TRBJ2-7, with no clear D. Per the germline V gene, CDR1 is MNHEY and CDR2 is SVGAGI. This CDR3 has 11 residues. V was pared by 10 bases and J by 5 bases, with 12 bases between. This chain's CDR3 is CATSLRDEQYF. The CDR3 DNA reads as TGTGCCACCTCCCTCCGAGACGAGCAGTACTTC.

This clone has a handful of counts. DNA for the CDR3: TGTGCCAGCAGACCCATGTGGGGGGTGAACACTGAAGCTTTCTTT. Protein: CASRPMWGVNTEAFF. The chain recombines TRBV28 with TRBJ1-1; D may be TRBD1 (5 bases). Between the trimmed V and J ends, which lost 6 bases and 0 bases, there was a span of 14 bases. CDR1 is MDHEN, CDR2 SYDVKM, per germline. This CDR3 has 15 amino acids.

This chain uses TRBV3-1 (or the pseudogene TRBV3-2) with TRBJ2-1, with D perhaps TRBD2 (7 bases). Trimming took 0 bases from V and 9 from J, leaving 15 bases between them. This CDR3 comprises 15 residues. Germline CDR1 LGHDT, CDR2 YNNKEL (reference sequence). CDR3 protein: CASSQDQRGGGEQFF. CDR3 bases: TGTGCCAGCAGCCAAGATCAAAGGGGGGGTGGTGAGCAGTTCTTC.

CDR3 sequence (DNA): TGTGCCGCACGCAGTCAAGGGGGGGGACGATCACCCCTCCACTTT. This encodes CAARSQGGGRSPLHF. The chain is built from TRBV30 and TRBJ1-6; D is possibly TRBD1 (6 bases). Germline CDR1 and CDR2: GTSNPN and SVGIG (reference sequence). The CDR3 covers 15 residues. The germline V and J ends were trimmed by 8 bases and 10 bases, with 24 bases remaining between them.

V is TRBV29-1 and J is TRBJ2-7; 9 bases map to TRBD2. The germline gives CDR1 SQVTM, CDR2 ANQGSEA. The CDR3 runs to 13 residues. V lost 4 bases to trimming and J lost 3 bases; unmatched junction nucleotides: 4. The CDR3 DNA reads TGCAGCGTTGTTCTAGCGGGGCACTACGAGCAGTACTTC. Residues: CSVVLAGHYEQYF.

The chain has TRBV19 and TRBJ2-1, with 10 bases aligning to TRBD2. V lost 3 bases and J lost 7; bases outside the gene matches: 6. The CDR3 length is 15 residues. CDR1 is LNHDA, CDR2 SQIVND, per germline (reference sequence). The CDR3 sequence is CASSIPSGSRNEQFF. The CDR3, as DNA: TGTGCCAGTAGTATCCCTAGCGGGAGTCGGAATGAGCAGTTCTTC.

The V gene is TRBV18, the J gene TRBJ2-1, with D tentatively TRBD2 (6 bases). Germline loops: CDR1 KGHSH, CDR2 LQKENI. The CDR3 is made up of 13 amino acids. V gave up 6 bases and J gave up 5 bases, with 11 bases separating them. The CDR3 protein is CASSWDFHNEQFF. The CDR3, as DNA: TGTGCCAGCTCCTGGGACTTCCACAATGAGCAGTTCTTC.

The chain links TRBV28 to TRBJ1-3; D might be TRBD1 (6 bases). V gave up 2 bases and J gave up 0 bases, with 11 bases separating them. The CDR3 has 16 amino acids. Germline V gene data show CDR1 as MDHEN and CDR2 as SYDVKM. The CDR3: CASSLGGASSGNTIYF. The CDR3 nucleotides are TGTGCCAGCAGTTTAGGGGGGGCTAGCTCTGGAAACACCATATATTTT.

Points on this clone: An end of the junction does not agree with germline; a read error may underlie this. The chain carries TRBV4-1 and TRBJ2-3; D remains ambiguous. Per germline, CDR1 MGHRA and CDR2 YSYEKL. The CDR3 is made up of 9 amino acids. CDR3 DNA: TGCGCCTGCACGGATACGCAGTATTTT. Translating it yields CACTDTQYF.

This sequence joins TRBV20-1 and TRBJ2-1; 8 positions agree with TRBD2. The CDR3 consists of 16 residues. The V and J ends lost 3 bases and 3 bases, in that order; junction bases with no gene match: 10. The germline V gene has CDR1 DFQATT and CDR2 SNEGSKA (reference sequence). The CDR3: CSASLSGSRVYNEQFF. The CDR3 nucleotides read TGCAGTGCTAGTCTCAGCGGGAGTCGAGTCTACAATGAGCAGTTCTTC.

This clone came up a few times. The J gene is TRBJ2-3, the V gene TRBV27; 9 bases are shared with TRBD2. Trimming took 4 bases from V and 6 from J; bases not matched to a gene: 11. CDR1 MNHEY and CDR2 SMNVEV come from the germline V gene (reference sequence). The CDR3 is 16 residues long. In DNA form, the CDR3 reads TGTGCCAGCAGTTCGCTGGGCGGGAGGGGGTCGGATACGCAGTATTTT. Encoded protein: CASSSLGGRGSDTQYF.

This chain uses TRBV2 with TRBJ2-1; TRBD2 matches at 15 bases. CDR1 and CDR2 (germline): SNHLY, FYNNEI. CDR3 length: 17 amino acids. Unmatched junction bases numbered 12, after V lost 8 bases and J lost 7 bases. CDR3 in amino acids: CASYRGLAGGPMNEQFF. CDR3 nucleotides: TGTGCCAGCTACCGAGGACTAGCGGGAGGGCCGATGAATGAGCAGTTCTTC.

The CDR3 protein is CASSIQGAFSPLHF. The DNA for the CDR3 is TGTGCCAGCAGCATACAGGGGGCGTTTTCACCCCTCCACTTT. The chain has TRBV6-2 or TRBV6-3 and TRBJ1-6; TRBD1 aligns across 9 bases. Germline-derived CDR1 and CDR2 are MNHEY and SVGEGT. V was clipped by 6 bases and J by 9 bases; unmatched bases: 6. This CDR3 comprises 14 residues.

This sequence joins TRBV6-2 or TRBV6-3 and TRBJ2-5, with 8 bases that match TRBD2. This CDR3 contains 16 residues. Germline CDR1 is MNHEY and CDR2 is SVGEGT. J was trimmed by 5 bases and V by 5 bases; bases with no gene match: 13. CDR3 nucleotide sequence: TGTGCCAGCAGTGGGGGTAGCGGGATGGCCTTTGAGACCCAGTACTTC. It codes for CASSGGSGMAFETQYF.

This sequence joins TRBV30 and TRBJ1-5; 10 nucleotides agree with TRBD1. Germline V gene data show CDR1 as GTSNPN and CDR2 as SVGIG (reference sequence). The V segment lost 2 bases and the J segment 4 bases; nucleotides outside the gene matches: 5. This CDR3 region has 15 residues. The CDR3 spells CAWSRRQGANQPQHF. The CDR3, as DNA: TGTGCCTGGAGTAGACGACAGGGGGCGAATCAGCCCCAGCATTTT.

This chain links TRBV20-1 with TRBJ2-1; D gene uncertain. This CDR3 comprises 11 residues. Germline lookup yields CDR1 DFQATT and CDR2 SNEGSKA (reference sequence). With 7 bases removed from V and 3 bases from J, the gap between germline ends came to 7 bases. This CDR3 is CSGLIYNEQFF. CDR3 sequence (DNA): TGCAGTGGACTGATCTACAATGAGCAGTTCTTC.

This clone was detected only a few times. The rearrangement uses TRBV3-1 (or the pseudogene TRBV3-2) and TRBJ2-7, with D possibly TRBD2 on 6 matching bases. V was clipped by 7 bases and J by 1 base, with 14 bases between them. Germline V gene lookup returns CDR1 LGHDT and CDR2 YNNKEL (reference sequence). This CDR3 is built from 14 residues. As DNA, the CDR3 is TGTGCCAGCACCCGCGGGGCAGGGTCCTACGAGCAGTACTTC. Translated, it gives CASTRGAGSYEQYF.

This clone was picked up one time. The gene calls are TRBV5-1 and TRBJ2-7; 7 nucleotides align to TRBD1. This CDR3 spans 16 amino acids. V was pared by 0 bases and J by 0 bases, with 6 bases of the junction left unmatched. CDR1 is SGHRS and CDR2 is YFSETQ in the germline V gene. The CDR3 reads CASSLVTGQTSYEQYF. The CDR3 nucleotides are TGCGCCAGCAGCTTGGTGACAGGGCAAACCTCCTACGAGCAGTACTTC.